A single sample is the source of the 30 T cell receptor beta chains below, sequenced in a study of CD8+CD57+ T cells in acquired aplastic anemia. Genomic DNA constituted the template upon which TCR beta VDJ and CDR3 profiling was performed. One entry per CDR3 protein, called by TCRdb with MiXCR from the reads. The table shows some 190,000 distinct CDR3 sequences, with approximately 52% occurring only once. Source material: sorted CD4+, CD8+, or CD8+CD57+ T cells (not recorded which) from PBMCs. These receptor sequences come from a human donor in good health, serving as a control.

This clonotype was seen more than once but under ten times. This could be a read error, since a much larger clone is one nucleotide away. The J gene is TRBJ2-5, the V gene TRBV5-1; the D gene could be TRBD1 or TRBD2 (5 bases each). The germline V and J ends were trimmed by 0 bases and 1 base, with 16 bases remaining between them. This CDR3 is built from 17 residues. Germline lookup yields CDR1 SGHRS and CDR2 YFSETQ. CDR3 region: CASSLGGRGRFQETQYF. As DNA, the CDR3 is TGCGCCAGCAGCTTGGGCGGACGGGGCAGGTTCCAAGAGACCCAGTACTTC.

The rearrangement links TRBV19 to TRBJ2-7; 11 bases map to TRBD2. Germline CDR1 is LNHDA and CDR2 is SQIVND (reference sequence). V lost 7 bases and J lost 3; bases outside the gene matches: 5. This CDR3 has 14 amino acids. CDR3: CASIRTSGLYEQYV. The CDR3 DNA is TGTGCCAGTATCAGGACTAGCGGGCTCTACGAGCAGTACGTC.

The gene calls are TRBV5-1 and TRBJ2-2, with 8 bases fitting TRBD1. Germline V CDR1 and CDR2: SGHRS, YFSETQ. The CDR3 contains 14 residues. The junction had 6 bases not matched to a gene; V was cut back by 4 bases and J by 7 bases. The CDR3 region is CASSEQGGSGELFF. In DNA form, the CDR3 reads TGCGCCAGCAGCGAACAGGGGGGTAGCGGGGAGCTGTTTTTT.

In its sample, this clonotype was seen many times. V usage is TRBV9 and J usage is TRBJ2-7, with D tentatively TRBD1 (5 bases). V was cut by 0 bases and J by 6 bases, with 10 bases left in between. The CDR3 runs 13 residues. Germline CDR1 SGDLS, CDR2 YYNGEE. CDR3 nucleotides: TGTGCCAGCAGCGTAGCGCGGACACTCGAGCAGTACTTC. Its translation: CASSVARTLEQYF. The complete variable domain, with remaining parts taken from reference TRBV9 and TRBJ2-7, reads DSGVTQTPKHLITATGQRVTLRCSPRSGDLSVYWYQQSLDQGLQFLIQYYNGEERAKGNILERFSAQQFPDLHSELNLSSLELGDSALYFCASSVARTLEQYFGPGTRLTVT.

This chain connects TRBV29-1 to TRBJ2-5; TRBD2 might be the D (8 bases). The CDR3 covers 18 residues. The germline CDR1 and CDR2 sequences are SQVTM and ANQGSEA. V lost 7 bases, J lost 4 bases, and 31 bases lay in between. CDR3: CSGGQGERWREVGETQYF. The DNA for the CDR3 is TGCAGCGGTGGCCAGGGGGAACGGTGGCGGGAGGTGGGAGAGACCCAGTACTTC.

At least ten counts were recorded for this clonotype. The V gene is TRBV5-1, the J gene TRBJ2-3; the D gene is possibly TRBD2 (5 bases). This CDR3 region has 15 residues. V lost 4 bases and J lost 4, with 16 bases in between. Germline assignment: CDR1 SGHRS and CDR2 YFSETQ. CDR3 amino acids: CASSMDWAGSDTQYF. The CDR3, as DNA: TGCGCCAGCAGCATGGACTGGGCCGGGTCAGATACGCAGTATTTT.

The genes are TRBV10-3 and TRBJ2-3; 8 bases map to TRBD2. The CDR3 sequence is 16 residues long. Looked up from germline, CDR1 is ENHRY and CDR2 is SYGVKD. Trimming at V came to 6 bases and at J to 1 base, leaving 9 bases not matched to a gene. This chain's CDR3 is CAISSGPGRGTDTQYF. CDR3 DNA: TGTGCCATCAGCTCAGGGCCCGGGAGGGGCACAGATACGCAGTATTTT.

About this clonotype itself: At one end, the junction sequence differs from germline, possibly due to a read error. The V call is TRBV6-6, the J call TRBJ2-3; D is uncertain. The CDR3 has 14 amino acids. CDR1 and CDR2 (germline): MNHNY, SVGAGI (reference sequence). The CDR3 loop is CASTWRFSTDAQYF. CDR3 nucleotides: TGTGCCAGCACTTGGCGGTTTAGCACAGATGCGCAGTATTTT.

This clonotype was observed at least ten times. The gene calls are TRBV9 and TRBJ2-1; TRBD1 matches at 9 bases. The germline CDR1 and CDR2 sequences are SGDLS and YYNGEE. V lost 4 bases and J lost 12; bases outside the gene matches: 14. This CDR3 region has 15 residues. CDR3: CASSPSGQGDWGQFF. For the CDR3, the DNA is TGTGCCAGCAGCCCTTCGGGACAGGGCGATTGGGGGCAGTTCTTC.

The CDR3 region has the DNA TGTGCCAGCAGTGACTACAGGACTAATTCACCCCTCCACTTT. Protein product: CASSDYRTNSPLHF. V usage is TRBV25-1 and J usage is TRBJ1-6, with D possibly matching TRBD1 (5 bases). CDR3 length: 14 residues. The V and J ends lost 3 bases and 6 bases respectively, with 9 bases between them. Germline CDR1 is MGHDK and CDR2 is SYGVNS.

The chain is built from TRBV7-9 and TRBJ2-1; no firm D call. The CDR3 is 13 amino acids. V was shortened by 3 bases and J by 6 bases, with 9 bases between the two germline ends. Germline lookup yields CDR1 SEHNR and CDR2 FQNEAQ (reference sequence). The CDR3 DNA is TGTGCCAGCAGCTTTGAAGGAATCAATGAGCAGTTCTTC. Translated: CASSFEGINEQFF.

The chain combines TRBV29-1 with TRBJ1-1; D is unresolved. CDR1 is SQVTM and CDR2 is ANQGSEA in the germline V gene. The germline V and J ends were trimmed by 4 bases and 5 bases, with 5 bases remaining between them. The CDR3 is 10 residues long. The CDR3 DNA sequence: TGCAGCGTTGCCGGTACTGAAGCTTTCTTT. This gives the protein CSVAGTEAFF.

The DNA for the CDR3 is TGCGCCAGCAGCGGGGGACAGGGTCAGCCCCAGCATTTT. Translating it yields CASSGGQGQPQHF. V and J are TRBV5-1 and TRBJ1-5, with TRBD1 matching over 9 bases. The germline V gene has CDR1 SGHRS and CDR2 YFSETQ. V lost 4 bases to trimming and J lost 6 bases; unmatched junction nucleotides: 2. The CDR3 length is 13 residues.

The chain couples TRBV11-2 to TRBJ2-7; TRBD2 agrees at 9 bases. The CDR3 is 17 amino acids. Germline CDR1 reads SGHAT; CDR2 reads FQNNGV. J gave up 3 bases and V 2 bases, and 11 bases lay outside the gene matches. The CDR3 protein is CASSLSAGGIGGYEQYV. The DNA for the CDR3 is TGTGCCAGCAGCTTATCAGCGGGAGGAATCGGAGGCTACGAGCAGTACGTC.

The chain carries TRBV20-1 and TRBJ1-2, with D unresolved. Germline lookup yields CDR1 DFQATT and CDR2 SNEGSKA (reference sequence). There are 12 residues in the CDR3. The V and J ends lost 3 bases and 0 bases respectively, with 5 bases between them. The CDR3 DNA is TGCAGTGCTAGCGGGACTAACTATGGCTACACCTTC. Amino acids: CSASGTNYGYTF.

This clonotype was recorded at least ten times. The CDR3, as DNA: TGTGCCAGCAGTTACAGATTTAACAGGGCGTTCCATTCTAACTATGGCTACACCTTC. The encoded protein is CASSYRFNRAFHSNYGYTF. The genes are TRBV6-5 and TRBJ1-2; weak D call: TRBD1 (6 bases). The V end was cut by 2 bases, the J end by 0 bases, with 22 bases between. The germline gives CDR1 MNHEY, CDR2 SVGAGI. This CDR3 has 19 residues.

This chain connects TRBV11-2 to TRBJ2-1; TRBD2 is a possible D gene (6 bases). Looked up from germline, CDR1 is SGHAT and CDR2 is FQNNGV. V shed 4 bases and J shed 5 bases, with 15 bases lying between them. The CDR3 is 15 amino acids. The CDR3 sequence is CASSSRLVYNNEQFF. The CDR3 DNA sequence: TGTGCCAGCAGCTCTCGACTAGTATACAACAATGAGCAGTTCTTC.

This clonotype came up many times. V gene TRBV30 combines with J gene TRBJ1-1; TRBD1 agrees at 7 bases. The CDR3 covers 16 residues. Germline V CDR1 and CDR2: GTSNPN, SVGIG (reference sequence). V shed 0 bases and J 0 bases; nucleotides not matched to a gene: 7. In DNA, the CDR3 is TGTGCCTGGAGTGTTCTGCAGGGGGATATGAACACTGAAGCTTTCTTT. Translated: CAWSVLQGDMNTEAFF.

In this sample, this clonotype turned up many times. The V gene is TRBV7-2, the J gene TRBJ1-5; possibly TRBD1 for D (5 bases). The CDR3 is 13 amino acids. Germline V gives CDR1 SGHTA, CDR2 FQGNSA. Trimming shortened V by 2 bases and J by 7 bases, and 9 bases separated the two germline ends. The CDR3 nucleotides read TGTGCCAGCAGCTTAAATCAGGGACAGCCCCAGCATTTT. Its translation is CASSLNQGQPQHF.

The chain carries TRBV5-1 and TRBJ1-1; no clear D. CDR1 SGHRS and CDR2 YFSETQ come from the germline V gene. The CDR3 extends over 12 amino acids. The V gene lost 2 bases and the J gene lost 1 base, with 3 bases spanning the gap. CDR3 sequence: CASSFQNTEAFF. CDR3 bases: TGCGCCAGCAGCTTCCAGAACACTGAAGCTTTCTTT.

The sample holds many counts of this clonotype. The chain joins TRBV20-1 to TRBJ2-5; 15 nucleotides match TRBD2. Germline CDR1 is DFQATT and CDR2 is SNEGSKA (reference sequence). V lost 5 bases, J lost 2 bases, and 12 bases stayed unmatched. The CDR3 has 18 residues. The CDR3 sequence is CSAYRTSGGAWEQETQYF. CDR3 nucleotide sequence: TGCAGTGCTTACCGGACTAGCGGGGGGGCTTGGGAACAAGAGACCCAGTACTTC.

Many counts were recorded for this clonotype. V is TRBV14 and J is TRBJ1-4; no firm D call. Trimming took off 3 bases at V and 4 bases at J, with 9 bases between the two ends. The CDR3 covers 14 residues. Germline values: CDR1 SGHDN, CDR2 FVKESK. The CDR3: CASSHSIDNEKLFF. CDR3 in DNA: TGTGCCAGCAGCCATTCAATAGATAATGAAAAACTGTTTTTT.

The CDR3 sequence: CSAQRVGSPLHF. The CDR3 DNA is TGCAGTGCCCAGAGGGTAGGGTCACCCCTCCACTTT. The chain couples TRBV20-1 to TRBJ1-6; D is uncertain. V lost 6 bases, J lost 10 bases, and 13 bases lay in between. The CDR3 totals 12 residues. Germline values: CDR1 DFQATT, CDR2 SNEGSKA (reference sequence).

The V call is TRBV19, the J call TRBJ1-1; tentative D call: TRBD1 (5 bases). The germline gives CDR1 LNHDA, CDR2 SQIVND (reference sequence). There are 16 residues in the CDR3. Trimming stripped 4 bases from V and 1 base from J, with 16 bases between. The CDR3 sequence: CASSKVATDGNTEAFF. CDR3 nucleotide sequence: TGTGCCAGTAGTAAGGTCGCGACAGACGGGAACACTGAAGCTTTCTTT.

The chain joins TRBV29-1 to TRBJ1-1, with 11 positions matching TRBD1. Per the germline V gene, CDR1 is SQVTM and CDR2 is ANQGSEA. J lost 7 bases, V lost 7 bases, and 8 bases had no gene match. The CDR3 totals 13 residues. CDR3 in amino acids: CSARDRGNGEAFF. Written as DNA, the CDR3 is TGCAGCGCCCGGGACAGGGGGAACGGTGAAGCTTTCTTT.

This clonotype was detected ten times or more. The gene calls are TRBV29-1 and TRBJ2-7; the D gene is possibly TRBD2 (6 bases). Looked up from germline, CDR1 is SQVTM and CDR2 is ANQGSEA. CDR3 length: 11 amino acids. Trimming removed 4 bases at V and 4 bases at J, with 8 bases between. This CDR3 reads CSVVGGYEQYF. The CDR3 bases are TGCAGCGTTGTAGGAGGGTACGAGCAGTACTTC.

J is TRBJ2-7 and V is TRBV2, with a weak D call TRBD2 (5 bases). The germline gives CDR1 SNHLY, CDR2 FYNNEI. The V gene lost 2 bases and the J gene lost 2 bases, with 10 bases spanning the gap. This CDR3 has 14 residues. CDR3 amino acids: CASSETDFPYEQYF. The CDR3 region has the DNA TGTGCCAGCAGTGAAACGGACTTTCCCTACGAGCAGTACTTC.

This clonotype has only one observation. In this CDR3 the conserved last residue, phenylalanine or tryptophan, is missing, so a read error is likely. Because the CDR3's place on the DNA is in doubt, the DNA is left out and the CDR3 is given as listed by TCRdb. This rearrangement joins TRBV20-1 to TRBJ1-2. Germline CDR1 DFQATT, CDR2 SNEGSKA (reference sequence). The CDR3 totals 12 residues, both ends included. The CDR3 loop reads CSASTGTSGFTY.

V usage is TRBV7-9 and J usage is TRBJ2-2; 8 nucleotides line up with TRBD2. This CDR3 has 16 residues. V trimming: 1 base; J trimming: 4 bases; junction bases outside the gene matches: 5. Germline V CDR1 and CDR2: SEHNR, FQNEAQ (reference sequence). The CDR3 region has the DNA TGTGCCAGCAGCTTAGGAGCGGGGGTGCCCACCGGGGAGCTGTTTTTT. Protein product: CASSLGAGVPTGELFF.

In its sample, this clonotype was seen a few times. CDR3 nucleotides: TGTGCCAGCAGCTTCGGGAGCGGGGCCGCGAACACCGGGGAGCTGTTTTTT. Its translation is CASSFGSGAANTGELFF. The chain recombines TRBV5-8 with TRBJ2-2; 7 nucleotides agree with TRBD2. Losses at the gene ends were 2 bases for V and 0 bases for J; bases not matched to a gene: 7. The germline CDR1 and CDR2 sequences are SGHTS and YDEGEE. The CDR3 length is 17 residues.